This entry concerns a single T cell receptor beta chain. No antigen is known for it. No base quality information exists; no much larger clone differs at one position. These data are taken from a study of cytomegalovirus exposure and HLA in healthy donors (dated by TCRdb to between 2016 and 2019). A note on the overall study: According to an earlier analysis of 587 of the donors, some 180 million T cells yielded 120 million or so unique TCR beta sequences and approximately 300 Gb of sequence data. Roughly 300 gigabases of sequencing data and 70 million to 100 million unique TCR sequences made up an early release that covered nearly 650 HLA-typed donors. The genetic ancestry cluster associated with self-reported Caucasian donors included roughly 84% of the roughly 410 genotyped donors. The study was designed to test whether signatures of past pathogen exposure could be identified by cataloging public T cell receptors. The study profiled the T cell repertoires of under 850 subjects by immunosequencing and related them to cytomegalovirus serostatus. A separate validation cohort of about 110 different subjects was used in addition to the approximately 700-subject first cohort. To predict cytomegalovirus infection status, the study brought together high-throughput TCR immunosequencing, statistical association of individual TCRs with disease status, and machine learning. A later analysis re-analyzed previously published TCR beta repertoires from hundreds of donors and added high-resolution HLA genotyping to study TCR occurrence patterns. The later analysis used no new phenotypic data to find candidate immune exposures, relying instead on TCR beta sequences and their occurrence across donors. An earlier analysis of 587 of the donors used high-throughput TCR beta sequencing to judge whether each TCR beta V gene segment behaved as functional or pseudogenic. Donor age, sex, ethnicity and CMV serostatus were compiled together with the repertoire data. Genome-wide SNP genotypes for about 65% of the roughly 670 donors were used in a later genetic analysis, which treated that subset as a discovery cohort. All discovery cohort repertoires had been generated using a single sequencing platform. HLA typing covered class I and class II loci at four-digit resolution. Typing coverage differed by locus: A, B, C, DRB1 and DQB1 were typed in about 620-630 donors, DQA1 in approximately 520, DPA1 in 600 to 610, and DPB1 in roughly 470. About five DR-DQ haplotypes were handled as single units for association and clustering, since linkage in the cohort was strong. Among around 400 genotyped donors of the cohort, an average of about 220,000 unique TCR beta nucleotide sequences was sequenced per donor, of which 15% to 20% were non-productive.

Study-wide findings and limitations: When HLA alleles, especially DR and DQ, strongly co-occurred, attributing TCR associations to individual alleles was difficult. A total of 150 to 200 TCR beta chains were listed by the study as associated with cytomegalovirus. In vitro tests confirmed that a few of the cytomegalovirus-associated TCR beta chains recognize cytomegalovirus antigens. A later genetic analysis associated a missense DCLRE1C variant with V-gene and J-gene trimming of TCR beta chains, and an independent cohort replicated the association. While some public TCRs were present in many individuals, most TCR sequences turned up only very rarely across donors. A further reported finding was that TCR beta sequences accurately predicted the HLA-A and HLA-B alleles for most subjects in the first cohort. Several of the top co-occurrence clusters appeared to be linked to parvovirus B19, influenza, CMV and Epstein-Barr virus, according to a later analysis. Sequencing depth was assumed to be roughly uniform across donors in the presence/absence analyses, though that assumption may not hold. A later analysis found that TCR association rates varied across HLA loci, with DRB1 alleles showing the most associated TCRs and HLA-C alleles the fewest. A cluster of highly shared sequence variants was judged likely to be a technical artifact of the sequencing pipeline. Because the 87-base-pair reads could not distinguish some IMGT-functional V segments, including TRBV6-2 and TRBV6-3, those segments were excluded. In a later genetic analysis, fewer N-insertions in productive TCRs were reported among donors in an Asian-associated ancestry cluster than the approximately 670-donor mean. An earlier analysis of approximately 600 of the donors showed that most TCR beta V segments appeared in productive rearrangements either about 87% or about 30% of the time, which broadly matched IMGT annotations. Only TCR beta chains were sequenced in this cohort, and the absence of alpha or paired-chain data limited detectable features. The only immune exposure information available for the cohort was CMV serostatus. A later analysis found that HLA-associated TCR beta chains were more clonally expanded and had lower generation probabilities than equally common non-associated chains. In both the original and validation cohorts, the classifier was reported to diagnose cytomegalovirus status with high specificity and sensitivity. Most CMV-associated TCR beta chains appeared to be HLA-restricted in a later analysis, and the HLA associations seemed to be driven largely by CMV exposure. Because counts were too low, roughly 16 rarely observed V segments, including chromosome 9 orphons, were excluded from the earlier analysis of under 650 of the donors. According to the authors, the approach could potentially be generalized to other disease states and immunological phenotypes. Because some donors lacked HLA typing at each locus, the association tests relied only on the typed subset. Correlated functional status among segregating V segments might reflect linkage disequilibrium, but an unknown experimental factor could not be ruled out. Specific HLA alleles were associated with 15,000 to 20,000 TCR beta sequences at a false discovery rate of 0.05 in a later analysis.

Libraries were built with the immunoSEQ multiplex PCR assay. A mixture of 60 forward primers for TCR Vbeta segments and 13 reverse primers for TCR Jbeta segments was used in the multiplex PCR. Amplification of the CDR3 region of rearranged TCR beta genes was performed with a multiplex PCR assay on genomic DNA. Amplified TCR beta libraries were sequenced as 87-base-pair reads on the Illumina HiSeq System. As for the authors' bioinformatics: Across the roughly 700 repertoires, a later analysis counted about 81 million unique TCR beta chains, some 11 million of which were shared by at least two donors. Raw reads were error-corrected and collapsed into unique sequences by a nearest-neighbor algorithm in which closely related sequences were merged to remove PCR and sequencing errors. CDR3 sequences were aligned to IMGT reference sequences to assign V, D and J gene segments. Each retained sequence needed at least a six-nucleotide match to both a V gene segment and a J gene segment. Rearrangements were classified as productive when the CDR3 lacked stop codons and remained in frame with V and J, and all other rearrangements were classified as non-productive. CDR3 was defined according to IMGT convention as the region running from the second conserved V-encoded cysteine to the conserved J-encoded phenylalanine. The earlier analysis of 500 to 650 of the donors excluded any sequence lacking an unambiguous match to a single V gene segment. In an earlier analysis of 500 to 750 of the donors, V segments were called functional above 56.7% productive rearrangements and were called segregating when the between-donor standard deviation exceeded 5%. A statistical classification framework was developed to diagnose cytomegalovirus status using the catalog of TCR beta chain sequences. In a later analysis, V and J genes were assigned by comparing TCR nucleotide sequences against IMGT/GENE-DB human TR gene sequences. The TCRdist pipeline was used in a later analysis to assign CDR3 sequences and most-parsimonious VDJ recombination scenarios. In a later analysis, each TCR beta chain was defined by its CDR3 amino acid sequence together with its V-gene family, and reads lacking a unique V-gene family were excluded. A later analysis removed 550 to 650 highly shared, low-generation-probability nucleotide sequences to deal with suspected cross-contamination and a sequencing artifact. In a later analysis, a clonal expansion index was calculated for each public chain from normalized within-repertoire ranks of inferred template counts. In a later analysis, generation probabilities were computed using a VDJ recombination model fitted to out-of-frame rearrangements, and the results were checked against IGoR. In a later analysis, TCR-TCR, TCR-HLA and TCR-CMV co-occurrence was scored with hypergeometric tests, and a repertoire-size bias correction was applied to TCR pairs. A later analysis estimated false discovery rates by permuting HLA or CMV assignments 20 times. In a later analysis, co-occurring TCRs were grouped using DBSCAN, and TCRdist sequence similarity was added for clustering within HLA-allele-positive subsets. Co-occurrence clustering excluded repertoires with fewer than 30,000 or more than 120,000 public chains, plus five with anomalous nucleotide sharing. Here the immuneACCESS table is served through TCRdb, limited to in-frame sequences with V and J called. Missing clones are a known gap in these copies; in checked studies unresolved V genes cover under half, and the rest lacks a known reason. V and J calls and clone size come straight from that table; D and trimming were deduced from the DNA. The sample table records roughly 120,000 clones; roughly three quarters of these occur just once. About 16% of the sample is taken by the ten largest.

In total, approximately 690 healthy bone marrow donors made up the cohort. At the time of sampling, all cohort members were nominally healthy, though unrecorded immune exposures were likely present. The donor was CMV seropositive and was included in the group of 300 or so seropositive cohort members. Every donor gave a peripheral blood sample, and the peripheral blood mononuclear cells from that sample were used for TCR beta sequencing. Genomic DNA extraction from the blood cell samples was performed with the Qiagen DNeasy Blood Extraction Kit. CDR1 SGHRS and CDR2 YFSETQ were looked up in the germline V gene. Including cysteine and phenylalanine, the CDR3 has 13 amino acids. Solely the CDR3 DNA is kept, with 39 bases framed from the first base. V gives up 4 bases and J gives up 10 bases, and the segment between their germline ends measures 17 bases.

The specimen sequenced was PBMCs. This sequence uses TRBV5-1 and TRBJ1-1, with the D gene not confidently named. The receptor comes from a man between 50 and 59 years old in good health and CMV-seropositive. The nucleotide sequence is given as TGCGCCAGCAGCCCGGCGGGTTCTCTAGGAGCTTTCTTT. It translates as CASSPAGSLGAFF.